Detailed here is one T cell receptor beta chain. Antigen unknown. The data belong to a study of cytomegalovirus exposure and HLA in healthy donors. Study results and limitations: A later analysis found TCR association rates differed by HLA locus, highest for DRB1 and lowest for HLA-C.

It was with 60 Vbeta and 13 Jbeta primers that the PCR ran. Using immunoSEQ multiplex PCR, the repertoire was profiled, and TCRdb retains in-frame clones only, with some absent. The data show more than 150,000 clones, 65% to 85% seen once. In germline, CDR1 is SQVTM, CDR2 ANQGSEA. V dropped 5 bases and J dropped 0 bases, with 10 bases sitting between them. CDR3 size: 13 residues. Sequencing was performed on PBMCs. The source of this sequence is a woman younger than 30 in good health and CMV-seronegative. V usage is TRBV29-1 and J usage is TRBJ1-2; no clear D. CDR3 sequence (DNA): TGCAGCGTTCTCCAGGTTACTAACTATGGCTACACCTTC. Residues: CSVLQVTNYGYTF.